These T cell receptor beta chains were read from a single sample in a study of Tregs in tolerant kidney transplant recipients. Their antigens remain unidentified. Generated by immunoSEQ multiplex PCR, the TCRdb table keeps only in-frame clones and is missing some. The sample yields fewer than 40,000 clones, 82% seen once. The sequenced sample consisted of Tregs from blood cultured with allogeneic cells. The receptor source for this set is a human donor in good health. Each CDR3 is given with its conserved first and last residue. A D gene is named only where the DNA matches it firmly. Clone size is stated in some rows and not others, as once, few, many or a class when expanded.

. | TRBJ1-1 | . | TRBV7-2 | CASSLVVSRPGRNTEAFF | TGTGCCAGCAGCTTAGTAGTGTCCCGCCCTGGAAGAAACACTGAAGCTTTCTTT
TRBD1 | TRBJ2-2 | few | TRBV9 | CASSSGQGAPGELFF | TGTGCCAGCAGCTCGGGACAGGGGGCTCCCGGGGAGCTGTTTTTT
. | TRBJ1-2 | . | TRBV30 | CAWSWGKTNYGYTF | TGTGCCTGGAGTTGGGGGAAGACTAACTATGGCTACACCTTC
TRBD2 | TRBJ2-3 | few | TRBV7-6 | CASSLRGGDTDTQYF | TGTGCCAGCAGCTTACGGGGGGGGGACACAGATACGCAGTATTTT
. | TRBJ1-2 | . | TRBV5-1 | CASSLRLADYGYTF | TGCGCCAGCAGCTTAAGGCTGGCTGACTATGGCTACACCTTC
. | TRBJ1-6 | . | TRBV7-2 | CASSLNRDQSPPLHF | TGTGCCAGCAGCTTAAACAGGGACCAGAGCCCACCCCTCCACTTT
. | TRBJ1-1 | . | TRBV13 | CASSRYEGSAFF | TGTGCCAGCAGCCGTTATGAGGGATCAGCTTTCTTT
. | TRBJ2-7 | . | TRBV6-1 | CASSEIVGWASEQYF | TGTGCCAGCAGTGAAATTGTGGGATGGGCGAGCGAGCAGTACTTC
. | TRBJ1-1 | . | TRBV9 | CASSVGQMVSEAFF | TGTGCCAGCAGCGTGGGGCAGATGGTAAGTGAAGCTTTCTTT
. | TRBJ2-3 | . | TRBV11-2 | CASSHLLGLHTDTQYF | TGTGCCAGCAGCCACCTCCTCGGACTGCATACAGATACGCAGTATTTT
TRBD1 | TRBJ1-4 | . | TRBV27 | CASSLSRGLGEKLFF | TGTGCCAGCAGTTTATCCAGGGGGCTGGGGGAAAAACTGTTTTTT
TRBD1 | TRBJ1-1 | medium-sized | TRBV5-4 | CASSRGTAVGAFF | TGTGCCAGCAGCCGGGGGACAGCCGTTGGGGCTTTCTTT
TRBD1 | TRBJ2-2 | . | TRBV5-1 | CASSLGQGIGELFF | TGCGCCAGCAGCTTGGGACAGGGCATCGGGGAGCTGTTTTTT
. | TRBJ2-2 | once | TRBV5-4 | CASSLYGNPGELFF | TGTGCCAGCAGCCTATACGGGAACCCCGGGGAGCTGTTTTTT